Listed here are 4 T cell receptor beta chains from one sample, sequenced in a study of blood T cell repertoires in COVID-19. Measured with immunoSEQ multiplex PCR; TCRdb has only the in-frame clones, and not every one. The sample lists under 100,000 clones, around 92% occurring once. Sequenced input: peripheral blood. The receptors were sampled from a woman aged 55-70 years with active COVID-19.

J is TRBJ1-2 and V is TRBV29-1, with D unresolved. V was shortened by 0 bases and J by 0 bases, with 11 bases between the two germline ends. Germline loops: CDR1 SQVTM, CDR2 ANQGSEA. The CDR3 has 15 amino acids. Written as DNA, the CDR3 is TGCAGCGTTGAAGACCCGAAGAGAGCTAACTATGGCTACACCTTC. It is translated as CSVEDPKRANYGYTF. Full variable domain (missing parts from reference TRBV29-1 and TRBJ1-2): SAVISQKPSRDICQRGTSLTIQCQVDSQVTMMFWYRQQPGQSLTLIATANQGSEATYESGFVIDKFPISRPNLTFSTLTVSNMSPEDSSIYLCSVEDPKRANYGYTFGSGTRLTVV.

The chain combines TRBV5-4 with TRBJ2-1; tentatively, D is TRBD2 (6 bases). V lost 4 bases and J 1 base, leaving 15 bases between the germline ends. This CDR3 has 16 residues. Germline V gives CDR1 SGHNT, CDR2 YYREEE (reference sequence). The DNA for the CDR3 is TGTGCCAGCAGCACTGGGACTGTACCTTCCTACAATGAGCAGTTCTTC. It is translated as CASSTGTVPSYNEQFF.

This chain links TRBV5-4 with TRBJ1-4; D unclear. This CDR3 has 15 residues. Trimming took 4 bases from V and 7 from J, leaving 17 bases between them. CDR1 is SGHNT, CDR2 YYREEE, per germline (reference sequence). CDR3 sequence (DNA): TGTGCCAGCAGCAACCGAACGGGTGTGGGTGAAAAACTGTTTTTT. Translating gives CASSNRTGVGEKLFF.

The V call is TRBV30, the J call TRBJ2-4, with D perhaps TRBD1 (6 bases). Germline V gene sequence: CDR1 GTSNPN, CDR2 SVGIG (reference sequence). V was cut by 3 bases and J by 0 bases, with 21 bases left in between. This CDR3 is 18 amino acids long. The CDR3 sequence is CAWRVGDTDLLAKNIQYF. The CDR3 DNA is TGTGCCTGGAGAGTGGGGGACACAGACCTTCTAGCCAAAAACATTCAGTACTTC. Filled out from reference TRBV30 and TRBJ2-4, the complete variable domain reads SQTIHQWPATLVQPVGSPLSLECTVEGTSNPNLYWYRQAAGRGLQLLFYSVGIGQISSEVPQNLSASRPQDRQFILSSKKLLLSDSGFYLCAWRVGDTDLLAKNIQYFGAGTRLSVL.